The present T cell receptor beta chain was sequenced within a study of neurological immune-mediated disorders. Study-wide results and limits: HTLV-1-associated myelopathy ranked highest for TCR clonal expansion and multiple sclerosis lowest, beneath healthy controls.

Germline CDR1 and CDR2: LNHNV and YYDKDF (reference sequence). The CDR3 sequence is 14 residues long. This clonotype was seen a few times. Its target is not known. Just one base apart from a much larger clone, this may be a read error. In TCRdb, the 5' RACE reads were re-called with MiXCR into one record per CDR3 protein. Here the sample spans roughly 61,000 distinct CDR3 sequences, less than 25% being singletons. The time point was: technical triplicate 2. This chain connects TRBV15 to TRBJ1-2; weak D call: TRBD1 (5 bases). Input material: PBMCs. This clonotype originated in a man in his sixties with HTLV-1-associated myelopathy (HAM/TSP). The CDR3 spells CASSPAGPIYGYIF. The CDR3 DNA is TGTGCCAGCAGTCCGGCGGGACCTATCTATGGCTACATCTTC.